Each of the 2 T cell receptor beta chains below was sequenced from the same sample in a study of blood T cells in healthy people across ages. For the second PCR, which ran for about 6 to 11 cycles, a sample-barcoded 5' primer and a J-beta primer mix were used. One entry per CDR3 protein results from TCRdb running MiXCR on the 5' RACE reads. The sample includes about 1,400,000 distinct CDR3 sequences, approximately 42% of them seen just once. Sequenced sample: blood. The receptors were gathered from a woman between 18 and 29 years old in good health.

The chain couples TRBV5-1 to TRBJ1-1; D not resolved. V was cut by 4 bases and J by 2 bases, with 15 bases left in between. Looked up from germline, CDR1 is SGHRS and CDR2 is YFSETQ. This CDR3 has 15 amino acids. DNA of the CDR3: TGCGCCAGCAGCCTAAGGACGTCTGGTAACACTGAAGCTTTCTTT. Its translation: CASSLRTSGNTEAFF. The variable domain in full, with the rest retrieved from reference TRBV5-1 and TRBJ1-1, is KAGVTQTPRYLIKTRGQQVTLSCSPISGHRSVSWYQQTPGQGLQFLFEYFSETQRNKGNFPGRFSGRQFSNSRSEMNVSTLELGDSALYLCASSLRTSGNTEAFFGQGTRLTVV.

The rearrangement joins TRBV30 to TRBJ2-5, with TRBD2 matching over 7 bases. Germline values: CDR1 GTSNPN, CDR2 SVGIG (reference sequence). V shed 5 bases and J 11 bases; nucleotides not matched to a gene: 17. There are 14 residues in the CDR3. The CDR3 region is CAWSPGGYPGEQYF. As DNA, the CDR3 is TGTGCCTGGTCCCCGGGAGGCTACCCTGGAGAGCAGTACTTC.